The entry that follows covers one T cell receptor (beta chain) sequence. Sample-barcoded 5' priming and a J-beta primer mix drove a second PCR of about 6 to 12 cycles. Any given sample supplied a minimum of 2.5 million CDR3-containing paired-end reads. One entry per CDR3 protein results from TCRdb running MiXCR on the 5' RACE reads. The sample consists of roughly 800,000 distinct CDR3 sequences, about 62% of them appearing once. PBMCs were isolated at a quantity of at least 6 million per sample. The CDR3 sequence is 13 residues long. Between the trimmed V and J ends, which lost 7 bases and 5 bases, there was a span of 14 bases. The germline V gene has CDR1 MNHNS and CDR2 SASEGT. This sample stems from a study of blood T cells in healthy people across ages.

The sample comprised blood. This TCR was sampled from a man aged 30 to 39 in good health. The genes are TRBV6-1 and TRBJ2-5; tentatively, D is TRBD2 (5 bases). The CDR3 DNA follows: TGTGCCAGCAAGGCCCCGGGGTATGAGACCCAGTACTTC. Translation: CASKAPGYETQYF.